This TCR beta chain was found in a study of tumor-infiltrating lymphocytes in primary liver carcinoma. Starting material for RNA and DNA co-extraction consisted of roughly 19-31 mg of unsorted bulk tissue. Treatment-naive at the time, the patients had chronic HBV infection. The investigators made TCR beta cDNA from around 540 ng total RNA, using a constant-region primer. Generation of the TCR beta libraries relied on three nested multiplex PCR rounds using slightly modified ARM-PCR. The first two PCR rounds, approximately 11 cycles each, used TRBV1-TRBV30 forward primers and a C-beta reverse primer. TCRdb processed the multiplex PCR reads anew with MiXCR; each CDR3 protein has one entry. The data contain some 87,000 distinct CDR3 sequences, about 70% of them singletons. Between the trimmed V and J ends, which lost 7 bases and 0 bases, there was a span of 4 bases. The CDR3 runs 12 residues. From germline, CDR1 is MDHEN and CDR2 SYDVKM.

The V gene is TRBV28, the J gene TRBJ1-3, with D hard to call. Sequencing used tumor-adjacent normal liver tissue. The receptor was isolated from a man in his forties or fifties with primary liver carcinoma and hepatitis B virus infection. The CDR3 region has the DNA TGTGCCAGCACCGTCTCTGGAAACACCATATATTTT. This translates into CASTVSGNTIYF.